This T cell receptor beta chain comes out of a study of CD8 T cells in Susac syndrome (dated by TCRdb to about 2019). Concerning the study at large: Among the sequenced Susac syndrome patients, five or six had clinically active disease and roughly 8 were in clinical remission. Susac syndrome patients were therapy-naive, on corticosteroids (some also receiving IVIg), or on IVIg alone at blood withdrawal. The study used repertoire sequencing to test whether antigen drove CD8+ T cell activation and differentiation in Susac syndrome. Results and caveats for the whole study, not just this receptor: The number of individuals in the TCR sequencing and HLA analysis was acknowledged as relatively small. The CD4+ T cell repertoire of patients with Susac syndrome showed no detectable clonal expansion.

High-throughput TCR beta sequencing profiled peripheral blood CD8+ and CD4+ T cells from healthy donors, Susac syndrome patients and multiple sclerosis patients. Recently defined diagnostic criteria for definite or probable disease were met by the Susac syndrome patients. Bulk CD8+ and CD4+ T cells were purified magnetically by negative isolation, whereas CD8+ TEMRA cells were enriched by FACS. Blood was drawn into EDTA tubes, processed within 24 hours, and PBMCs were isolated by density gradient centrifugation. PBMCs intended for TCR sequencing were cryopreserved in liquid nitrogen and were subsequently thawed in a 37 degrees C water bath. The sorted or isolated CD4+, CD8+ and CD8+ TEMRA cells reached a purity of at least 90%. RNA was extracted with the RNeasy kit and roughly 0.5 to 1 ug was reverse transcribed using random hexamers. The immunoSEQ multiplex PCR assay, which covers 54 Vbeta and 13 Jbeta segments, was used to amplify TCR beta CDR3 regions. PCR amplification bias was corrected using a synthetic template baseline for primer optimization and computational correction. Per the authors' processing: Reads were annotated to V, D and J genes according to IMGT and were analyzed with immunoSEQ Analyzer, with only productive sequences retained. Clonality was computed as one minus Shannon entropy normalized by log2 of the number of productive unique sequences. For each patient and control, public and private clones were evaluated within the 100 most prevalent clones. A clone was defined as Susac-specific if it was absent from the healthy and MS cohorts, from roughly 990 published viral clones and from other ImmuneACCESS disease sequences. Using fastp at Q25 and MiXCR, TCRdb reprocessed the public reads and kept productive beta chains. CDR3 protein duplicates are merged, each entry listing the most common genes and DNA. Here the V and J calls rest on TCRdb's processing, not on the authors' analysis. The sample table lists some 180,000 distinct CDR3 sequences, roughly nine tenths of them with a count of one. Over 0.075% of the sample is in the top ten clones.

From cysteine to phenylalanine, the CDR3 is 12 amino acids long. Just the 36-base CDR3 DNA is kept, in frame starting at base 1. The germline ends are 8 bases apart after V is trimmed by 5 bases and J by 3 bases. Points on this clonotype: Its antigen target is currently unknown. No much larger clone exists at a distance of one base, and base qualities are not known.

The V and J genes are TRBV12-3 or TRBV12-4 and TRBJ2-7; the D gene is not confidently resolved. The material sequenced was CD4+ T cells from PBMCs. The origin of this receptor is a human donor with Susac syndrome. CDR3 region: CASSILIYEQYF. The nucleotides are TGTGCCAGCAGTATTCTAATCTACGAGCAGTACTTC.